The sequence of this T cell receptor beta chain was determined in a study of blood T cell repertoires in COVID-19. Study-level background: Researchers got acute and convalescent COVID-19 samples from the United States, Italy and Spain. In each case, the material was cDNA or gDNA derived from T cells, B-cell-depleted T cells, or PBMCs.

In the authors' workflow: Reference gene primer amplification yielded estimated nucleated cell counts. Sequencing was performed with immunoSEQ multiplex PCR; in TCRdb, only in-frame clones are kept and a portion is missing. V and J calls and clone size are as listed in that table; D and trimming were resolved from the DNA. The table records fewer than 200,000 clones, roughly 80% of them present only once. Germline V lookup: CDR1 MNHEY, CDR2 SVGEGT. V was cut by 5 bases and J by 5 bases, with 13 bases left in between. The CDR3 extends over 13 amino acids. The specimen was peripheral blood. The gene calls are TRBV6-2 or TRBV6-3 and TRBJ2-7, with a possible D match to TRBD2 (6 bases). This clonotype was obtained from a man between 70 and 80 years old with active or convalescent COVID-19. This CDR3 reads CASSLRGWHEQYF. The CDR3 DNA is TGTGCCAGCAGTCTCCGGGGGTGGCACGAGCAGTACTTC.